Listed below are T cell receptor beta chains from one sample, sequenced in a study of T cell responses to AZD1222 COVID-19 vaccine. Using immunoSEQ multiplex PCR, the repertoire was profiled, and TCRdb retains in-frame clones only, with some absent. This table has 110,000 to 150,000 clones, approximately 90% appearing once. Sequencing used peripheral blood, obtained on day 0 of AZD1222 vaccination. The receptors derive from an adult in good health. CDR3s include the opening cysteine and the closing phenylalanine or tryptophan. The D gene is left open where the match is weak. Clone sizes are given selectively: once, few, many, or a class where the clone is expanded.

clone_size j_call d_call v_call cdr3_nt cdr3_aa
- TRBJ2-7 - TRBV7-9 TGTGCCAGCAGCCGCCGTGGCGAGCAGTACTTC CASSRRGEQYF
- TRBJ2-2 - TRBV12-5 TGTGCTAGTGGTTTGGTACCTGGAGGGACCGGGGAGCTGTTTTTT CASGLVPGGTGELFF
- TRBJ1-2 TRBD1 TRBV5-4 TGTGCCAGCAGCTCGGGGGGAGGACAGGGAGGCTATGGCTACACCTTC CASSSGGGQGGYGYTF
once TRBJ1-5 - TRBV28 TGTGCCAGCAGCTCGGGACAATTTGACAATCAGCCCCAGCATTTT CASSSGQFDNQPQHF
- TRBJ1-6 - TRBV5-6 TGTGCCAGCAGTCTTAGGTCGGCCAATTCACCCCTCCACTTT CASSLRSANSPLHF
- TRBJ1-2 - TRBV15 TGTGCCACCAGCAGGGGGTCGACAGTAAACTATGGCTACACCTTC CATSRGSTVNYGYTF
- TRBJ2-1 TRBD2 TRBV7-9 TGTGCCAGCAGCCCTGGTACGGGGGGAAATGAGCAGTTCTTC CASSPGTGGNEQFF
- TRBJ2-7 - TRBV18 TGTGCCAGCTCTCGGGGCCAGAGCTCCTACGAGCAGTACTTC CASSRGQSSYEQYF
- TRBJ1-2 - TRBV5-6 TGTGCCAGCAGCTTGAACGGATATGGCTACACCTTC CASSLNGYGYTF
- TRBJ2-5 TRBD2 TRBV2 TGTGCCAGCAGTGATCTGAGACTAGCGGGAGGTCCTCAAGAGACCCAGTACTTC CASSDLRLAGGPQETQYF
- TRBJ1-2 - TRBV12-3/TRBV12-4 TGTGCCAGCAGTTTAGCGGGAGTCGGTGGCTACACCTTC CASSLAGVGGYTF
once TRBJ2-7 - TRBV6-4 TGTGCCAGCAGTGAAGCGGGCTCGCACGAGCAGTACTTC CASSEAGSHEQYF
- TRBJ1-6 - TRBV23-1 TGCGCCAGTCCGGGACCGAAACTTTATTCACCCCTCCACTTT CASPGPKLYSPLHF
- TRBJ2-7 TRBD2 TRBV5-6 TGTGCCAGCAGCCTCCTGGGACTAGCGGGAGGTCGCTACGAGCAGTACTTC CASSLLGLAGGRYEQYF
- TRBJ1-1 - TRBV3-1/TRBV3-2 TGTGCCAGCAGCCAGTGGGACAAGAACACTGAAGCTTTCTTT CASSQWDKNTEAFF
- TRBJ1-2 - TRBV7-6 TGTGCCAGCAGGGGTATTTACGGGGGGCCGGATGGCTACACCTTC CASRGIYGGPDGYTF
- TRBJ1-4 - TRBV7-8 TGTGCCAGCAGCTCACGGGACTCACTAGGGGAAAAACTGTTTTTT CASSSRDSLGEKLFF
- TRBJ1-2 - TRBV5-1 TGCGCCAGCAGCTTGGGGGGAAAGGGCTACACCTTC CASSLGGKGYTF
- TRBJ2-3 - TRBV7-9 TGTGCCAGCAGCTTAGAGGCACATACGCAGTATTTT CASSLEAHTQYF
- TRBJ1-1 - TRBV9 TGTGCCAGCAGCGTAGACGGGGCCGGCACTGAAGCTTTCTTT CASSVDGAGTEAFF
- TRBJ2-7 TRBD2 TRBV7-6 TGTGCCAGCAGCCTAATGGTACCGGCGGGAGGCCCTCCCCAGTACTTC CASSLMVPAGGPPQYF
- TRBJ2-7 TRBD1 TRBV6-5 TGTACCAGCAGGTCCGGGACAGGTAATTACGAGCAGTACTTC CTSRSGTGNYEQYF
- TRBJ1-3 - TRBV5-8 TGTGCCAGCAGCCTGTACCAAGGACAGCTCTCTGGAAACACCATATATTTT CASSLYQGQLSGNTIYF
- TRBJ1-2 TRBD1 TRBV5-1 TGCGCCAGCAGCTTGACGGTTGGGCGGACAGGGGGAGGCTACACCTTC CASSLTVGRTGGGYTF
once TRBJ1-2 - TRBV6-5 TGTGCCAGCAGGGGGGATCCCGTGGGCTACACCTTC CASRGDPVGYTF
- TRBJ1-1 - TRBV5-1 TGCGCCAGCAGCTTGGGACTTAATCCGAACACTGAAGCTTTCTTT CASSLGLNPNTEAFF
- TRBJ2-7 - TRBV15 TGTGCCACCAGCAGAGATACGTGGCTAGGGACCTCCCGTGAGCAGTACTTC CATSRDTWLGTSREQYF
- TRBJ1-6 - TRBV12-3/TRBV12-4 TGTGCCAGCAGTTTCAGGGGTGGATCACCCCTCCACTTT CASSFRGGSPLHF
- TRBJ2-1 - TRBV10-1 TGCGCCAGCAGTGATATTGGGACTGGGCAGTTCTTC CASSDIGTGQFF
once TRBJ1-1 - TRBV7-2 TGTGCCAGCAGCCTGGGACAGAACACTGAAGCTTTCTTT CASSLGQNTEAFF
- TRBJ1-5 - TRBV18 TGTGCCAGCTCACCGGGACTCCCAGGGATGCCCCAGCATTTT CASSPGLPGMPQHF
once TRBJ2-1 - TRBV5-4 TGTGCCAGCAGCTTGCACCGGGGGCGGGATGAGCAGTTCTTC CASSLHRGRDEQFF
- TRBJ1-3 - TRBV7-2 TGTGCCAGCAGGGCGACTGGGACGGCCGGAAACACCATATATTTT CASRATGTAGNTIYF
- TRBJ1-2 TRBD1 TRBV2 TGTGCCAGCAGTGAACATCACCGACAGGGGGATGGCTACACCTTC CASSEHHRQGDGYTF
once TRBJ1-4 - TRBV25-1 TGTGCCAGCAGTGAATATGTCACCTCAACTAATGAAAAACTGTTTTTT CASSEYVTSTNEKLFF
- TRBJ1-1 - TRBV6-4 TGTGCCAGCAGTGAAAGTTCCGAGAACACTGAAGCTTTCTTT CASSESSENTEAFF
- TRBJ2-7 TRBD1 TRBV19 TGTGCCAGTAGCCGCGACAGGGTGGACTCCTACGAGCAGTACTTC CASSRDRVDSYEQYF
- TRBJ2-5 - TRBV2 TGTGCCAGCGGGCAAGAGACCCAGTACTTC CASGQETQYF
- TRBJ2-7 - TRBV12-3/TRBV12-4 TGTGCCAGCAGTTCAGGGGGGGAGAAGCAGTACTTC CASSSGGEKQYF
- TRBJ2-7 - TRBV6-5 TGTGCCAGCCGGGACACGGACCATCAGTACTTC CASRDTDHQYF